This T cell receptor (beta chain) was documented in a study of T cell responses to AZD1222 COVID-19 vaccine. Study details: Pooling was applied to second doses at about 4 or about 12 weeks. The study's findings and limits: Spike-specific TCR depth and breadth grew after two AZD1222 doses. It was only a handful of AZD1222 recipients who were seropositive at baseline.

With respect to this clone: As yet, its antigen is unknown.

Germline loops: CDR1 SGHTA, CDR2 FQGNSA. The CDR3 runs 13 residues. The junction had 2 bases not matched to a gene; V was cut back by 4 bases and J by 6 bases. Method: immunoSEQ multiplex PCR; TCRdb's copy keeps in-frame clones and lacks some. The data show 100,000 to 150,000 clones, around nine tenths seen once. V gene TRBV7-2 combines with J gene TRBJ2-4, with 8 bases fitting TRBD2. Sequencing was performed on peripheral blood, taken on day 0 of AZD1222 vaccination. The clonotype was recovered from an adult in good health. CDR3 sequence (DNA): TGTGCCAGCAGCTCGGGGGGGTTAAACATTCAGTACTTC. It specifies CASSSGGLNIQYF. The whole variable domain, remainder taken from reference TRBV7-2 and TRBJ2-4, is GAGVSQSPSNKVTEKGKDVELRCDPISGHTALYWYRQSLGQGLEFLIYFQGNSAPDKSGLPSDRFSAERTGGSVSTLTIQRTQQEDSAVYLCASSSGGLNIQYFGAGTRLSVL.